This TCR beta chain was recovered during a study of blood T cell repertoires in COVID-19. At the level of the study: The study drew acute and convalescent COVID-19 samples from the United States, Italy and Spain. The analysed material was cDNA or gDNA that came from T cells, B-cell-depleted T cells, or PBMCs.

Methods used by the authors: It was from reference gene primer amplification that nucleated cell counts were estimated. Sequenced by immunoSEQ multiplex PCR; TCRdb stores in-frame clones only, minus some. Clone size and V and J calls were adopted from that table, with D and trimming inferred from the DNA. Among around 110,000 clones listed, around 83% were seen once. The CDR3 is 14 residues long. CDR1 SNHLY and CDR2 FYNNEI come from the germline V gene. V lost 4 bases and J 0 bases, leaving 7 bases between the germline ends. What was sequenced was peripheral blood. The V call is TRBV2, the J call TRBJ1-5, with D unresolved. The sequence derives from a middle-aged man with acute or convalescent COVID-19. The CDR3 loop is CASSAVYSNQPQHF. The CDR3 DNA reads TGTGCCAGCAGTGCGGTATATAGCAATCAGCCCCAGCATTTT.